Listed below are T cell receptor beta chains from one sample, sequenced in a study of shared clonotypes between healthy human individuals. Libraries were prepared by immunoSEQ multiplex PCR; TCRdb keeps only in-frame clonotypes and omits some of them. The profile shows roughly 2,000,000 clones, about 95% of them singletons. The specimen was naive CD8+ T cells sorted from blood. These receptors were collected from a man aged 18 to 30 in good health. Both conserved end residues are part of each CDR3. The D gene is left open where the match is weak. Expanded clones get a size class; other rows say once, few or many, or leave the size out.

TRBV19,.,TRBJ2-7,.,TGTGCCAGTACCCCTGGTTCGGGCGCCTACGAGCAGTACTTC,CASTPGSGAYEQYF
TRBV11-2,once,TRBJ1-3,.,TGTGCCAGCAGCTTATACCCCCAACCGACGCTGCAATCTGGAAACACCATATATTTT,CASSLYPQPTLQSGNTIYF
TRBV29-1,.,TRBJ1-2,.,TGCAGCGTTGGTACAGAAGATTATGGCTACACCTTC,CSVGTEDYGYTF
TRBV7-9,once,TRBJ2-7,.,TGTGCCAGCAGCGACGCCGCGTACGAGCAGTACTTC,CASSDAAYEQYF
TRBV9,.,TRBJ2-2,.,TGTGCCAGCAGCCTCGGGGGGCGGGGCACCGGGGAGCTGTTTTTT,CASSLGGRGTGELFF
TRBV5-1,.,TRBJ2-1,.,TGCGCCAGCAGCTTGGTGGTCGGAGGCTCCTACAATGAGCAGTTCTTC,CASSLVVGGSYNEQFF
TRBV7-6,.,TRBJ2-1,TRBD2,TGTGCCAGCAGCCCAACCCTAGGGGTAGCGGGTATCAATGAGCAGTTCTTC,CASSPTLGVAGINEQFF
TRBV9,.,TRBJ1-2,.,TGTGCCAGCAGCGTAGGGCAGGGTCAAACTGGCTACACCTTC,CASSVGQGQTGYTF
TRBV5-5,once,TRBJ2-7,TRBD1,TGTGCCAGCAGCTTGGACTTGGACAGGGAAAGCTCCTACGAGCAGTACTTC,CASSLDLDRESSYEQYF
TRBV19,.,TRBJ2-7,.,TGTGCCAGTAGTACATGGACGGAAAGCTCCTACGAGCAGTACTTC,CASSTWTESSYEQYF
TRBV10-3,once,TRBJ1-1,.,TGTGCCATCAGTGATGCAGGGGCGGGAACTGAAGCTTTCTTT,CAISDAGAGTEAFF
TRBV27,.,TRBJ1-2,TRBD1,TGTGCCAGCAGCCACGGCCCGGGACAGGGTGTATACGGCTACACCTTC,CASSHGPGQGVYGYTF
TRBV5-6,.,TRBJ2-7,.,TGTGCCAGCAGCTGGGGGGACAGATCCTACGAGCAGTACTTC,CASSWGDRSYEQYF
TRBV4-1,.,TRBJ2-7,.,TGCGCCAGCAGCCAAGATTGGCCACCCCAAACCTACGAGCAGTACTTC,CASSQDWPPQTYEQYF
TRBV4-1,.,TRBJ2-7,TRBD2,TGCGCCAGCAGCCAAGAACCTAGCGGGAGGTTCAACGAGCAGTACTTC,CASSQEPSGRFNEQYF
TRBV11-3,.,TRBJ2-1,.,TGTGCCAGCAGCTTTGGTGGTAGCAAAGGCAATGAGCAGTTCTTC,CASSFGGSKGNEQFF
TRBV9,.,TRBJ1-2,TRBD1,TGTGCCAGCAGCGCCGGGACAGCCCCACCTCACTTC,CASSAGTAPPHF
TRBV4-3,.,TRBJ1-3,.,TGCGCCAGCAGTTCTACAGTCTCTGGAAACACCATATATTTT,CASSSTVSGNTIYF
TRBV5-1,.,TRBJ2-7,.,TGCGCCAGCAGTTTCACAGGGTCCTACGAGCAGTACTTC,CASSFTGSYEQYF
TRBV6-5,.,TRBJ2-7,.,TGTGCCAGCAGTTACTCGTCGGCGTACGAGCAGTACTTC,CASSYSSAYEQYF
TRBV27,once,TRBJ1-5,.,TGTGCCAGCGGACCAGGAAGCAATCAGCCCCAGCATTTT,CASGPGSNQPQHF
TRBV9,.,TRBJ2-1,.,TGTGCCAGCAGCCCCCCCAGGGGTCTTTTTGGGAATGAGCAGTTCTTC,CASSPPRGLFGNEQFF
TRBV28,few,TRBJ1-2,TRBD1,TGTGCCAGCCTGGGACAGGGGGACTATGGCTACACCTTC,CASLGQGDYGYTF
TRBV5-6,.,TRBJ1-4,TRBD1,TGTGCCAGCAGCTCCCCCGACAGGGTGGGTGAAAAACTGTTTTTT,CASSSPDRVGEKLFF
TRBV11-3,once,TRBJ2-3,.,TGTGCCAGCAGCGACAGTGGGGACTCCACAGATACGCAGTATTTT,CASSDSGDSTDTQYF
TRBV28,once,TRBJ1-2,.,TGTGCCAGCACCCCCGTAGGGGGGCCTGGGAGCTACACCTTC,CASTPVGGPGSYTF
TRBV27,once,TRBJ2-7,.,TGTGCCAGCAGTTTATCTTTTGCTTACGAGCAGTACTTC,CASSLSFAYEQYF